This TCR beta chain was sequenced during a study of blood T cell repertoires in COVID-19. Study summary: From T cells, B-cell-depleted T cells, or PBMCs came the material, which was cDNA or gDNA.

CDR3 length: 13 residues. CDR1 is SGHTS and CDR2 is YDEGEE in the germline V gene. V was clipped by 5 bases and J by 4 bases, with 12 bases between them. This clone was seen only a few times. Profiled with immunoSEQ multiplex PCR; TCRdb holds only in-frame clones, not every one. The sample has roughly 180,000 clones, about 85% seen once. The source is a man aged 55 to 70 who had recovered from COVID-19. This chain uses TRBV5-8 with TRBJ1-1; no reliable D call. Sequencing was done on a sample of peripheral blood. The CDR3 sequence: CASRAEEITEAFF. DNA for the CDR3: TGTGCCAGCAGGGCTGAGGAGATCACTGAAGCTTTCTTT. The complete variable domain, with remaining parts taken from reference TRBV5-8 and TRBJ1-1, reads EAGVTQSPTHLIKTRGQQATLRCSPISGHTSVYWYQQALGLGLQFLLWYDEGEERNRGNFPPRFSGRQFPNYSSELNVNALELEDSALYLCASRAEEITEAFFGQGTRLTVV.